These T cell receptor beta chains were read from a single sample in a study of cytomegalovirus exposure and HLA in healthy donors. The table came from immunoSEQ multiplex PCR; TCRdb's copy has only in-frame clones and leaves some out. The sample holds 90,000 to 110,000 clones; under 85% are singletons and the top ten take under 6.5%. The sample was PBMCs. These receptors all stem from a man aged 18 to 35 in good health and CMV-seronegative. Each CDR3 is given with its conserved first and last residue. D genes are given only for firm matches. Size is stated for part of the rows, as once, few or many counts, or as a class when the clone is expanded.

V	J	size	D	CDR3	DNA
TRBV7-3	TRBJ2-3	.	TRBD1	CASSLTGGSMGSTQYF	TGTGCCAGCAGCTTAACAGGGGGCTCCATGGGGAGCACGCAGTATTTT
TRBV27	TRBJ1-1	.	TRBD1	CASSLGQENTEAFF	TGTGCCAGCAGTTTAGGACAGGAGAACACTGAAGCTTTCTTT
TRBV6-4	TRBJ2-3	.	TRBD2	CASSESIAGGTDTQYF	TGTGCCAGCAGTGAATCGATAGCGGGAGGCACAGATACGCAGTATTTT
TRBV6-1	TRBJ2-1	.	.	CAGETGTYNEQFF	TGTGCCGGCGAGACAGGTACCTACAATGAGCAGTTCTTC
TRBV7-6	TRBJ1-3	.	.	CASSLEWSRGSGNTIYF	TGTGCCAGCAGCTTAGAATGGTCCAGGGGCTCTGGAAACACCATATATTTT
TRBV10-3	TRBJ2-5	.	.	CAISGGEVLYF	TGTGCCATCAGTGGGGGGGAGGTCTTGTACTTC
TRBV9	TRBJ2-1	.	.	CASSVGQANPSSYNEQFF	TGTGCCAGCAGCGTCGGTCAGGCAAACCCGAGCTCCTACAATGAGCAGTTCTTC
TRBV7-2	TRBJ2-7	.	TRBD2	CASSLGASGTYEQYF	TGTGCCAGCAGCTTAGGAGCTAGCGGGACCTACGAGCAGTACTTC
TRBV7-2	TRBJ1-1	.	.	CASSKNHMNTEAFF	TGTGCCAGCAGCAAAAACCACATGAACACTGAAGCTTTCTTT
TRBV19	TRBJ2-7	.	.	CASSPASPLFRVPAYEQYF	TGTGCCAGTAGTCCAGCATCCCCACTATTTCGAGTGCCTGCCTACGAGCAGTACTTC
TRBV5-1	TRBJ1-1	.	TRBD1	CASSLAPSTGGNTEAFF	TGCGCCAGCAGCTTGGCCCCCTCGACAGGGGGGAACACTGAAGCTTTCTTT
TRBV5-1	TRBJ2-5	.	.	CASSLGSQETQYF	TGCGCCAGCAGTCTCGGGTCCCAAGAGACCCAGTACTTC
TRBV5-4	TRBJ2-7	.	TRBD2	CASSLGGAISSYEQYF	TGTGCCAGCAGCCTCGGGGGGGCGATCAGCTCCTACGAGCAGTACTTC
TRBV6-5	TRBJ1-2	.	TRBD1	CASSYRTGNGYTF	TGTGCCAGCAGTTACCGGACAGGGAATGGCTACACCTTC
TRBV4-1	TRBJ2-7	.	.	CASSQVARGNAMLYF	.
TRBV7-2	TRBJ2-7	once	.	CASSFPRGPLGF	TGTGCCAGCAGCTTCCCCAGGGGACCTTTGGGATTC
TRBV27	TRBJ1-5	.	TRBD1	CASRRQGAGQPQHF	TGTGCCAGCAGAAGACAGGGGGCAGGTCAGCCCCAGCATTTT
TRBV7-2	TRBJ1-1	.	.	CASSSSQWGLGTEAFF	TGTGCCAGCAGCTCATCCCAGTGGGGGCTGGGAACTGAAGCTTTCTTT
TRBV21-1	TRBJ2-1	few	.	CASPPGLAGNYNEQFF	TGTGCCAGTCCCCCTGGGCTAGCGGGAAACTACAATGAGCAGTTCTTC
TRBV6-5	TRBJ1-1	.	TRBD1	CASRGQGAGTEAFF	TGTGCCAGCAGGGGACAGGGGGCGGGCACTGAAGCTTTCTTT
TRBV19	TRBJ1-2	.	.	CASSIDGTSGYTF	TGTGCCAGTAGTATAGATGGGACATCCGGCTACACCTTC
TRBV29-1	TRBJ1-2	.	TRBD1	CSPEFDRVNGYTF	TGCAGCCCTGAGTTCGACAGGGTGAATGGCTACACCTTC
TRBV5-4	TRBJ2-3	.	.	CASTLGGLARTDTQYF	TGTGCCAGCACCCTGGGGGGGCTAGCGCGCACAGATACGCAGTATTTT
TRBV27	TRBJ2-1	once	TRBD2	CASSFSGSYNEQFF	TGTGCCAGCAGTTTCAGCGGGAGTTACAATGAGCAGTTCTTC
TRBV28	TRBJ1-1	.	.	CASSSLLGSTEAFF	TGTGCCAGCAGTTCTCTTTTAGGGAGCACTGAAGCTTTCTTT
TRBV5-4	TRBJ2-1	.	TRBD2	CASSLGLAGYNEQFF	TGTGCCAGCAGCTTGGGACTAGCGGGATACAATGAGCAGTTCTTC
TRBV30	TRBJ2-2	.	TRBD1	CAWRGQGGPGELFF	TGTGCCTGGAGGGGACAGGGGGGGCCCGGGGAGCTGTTTTTT
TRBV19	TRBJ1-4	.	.	CASSTPRGAADEKLFF	TGTGCCAGTAGTACCCCTCGGGGGGCCGCGGATGAAAAACTGTTTTTT
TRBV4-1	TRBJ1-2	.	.	CASSQGTYGYTF	TGCGCCAGCAGCCAAGGGACATATGGCTACACCTTC
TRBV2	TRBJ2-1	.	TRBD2	CASSPTPSGNYNEQFF	TGTGCCAGCAGTCCGACGCCTAGCGGGAACTACAATGAGCAGTTCTTC
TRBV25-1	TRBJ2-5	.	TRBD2	CATRGRGRAGNQGTQYF	TGTGCCACCAGAGGACGGGGAAGAGCGGGGAACCAAGGGACCCAGTACTTC
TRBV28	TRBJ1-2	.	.	CASSPIRGPRANYGYTF	TGTGCCAGCAGCCCTATCAGGGGTCCCAGGGCCAATTATGGCTACACCTTC
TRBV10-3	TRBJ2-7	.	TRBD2	CASSERALAGGLYEQYF	TGTGCCAGCAGTGAAAGGGCGCTAGCGGGAGGGCTCTACGAGCAGTACTTC
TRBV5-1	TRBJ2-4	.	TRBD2	CASSLGGGMNIQYF	TGCGCCAGCAGCCTGGGGGGAGGGATGAACATTCAGTACTTC
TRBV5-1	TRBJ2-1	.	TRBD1	CASSIPGQGAYNEQFF	TGCGCCAGCAGCATACCGGGACAGGGGGCGTACAATGAGCAGTTCTTC
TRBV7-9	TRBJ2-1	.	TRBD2	CASSPYRSGSDNEQFF	TGTGCCAGCAGCCCCTATCGTAGCGGGAGTGATAATGAGCAGTTCTTC
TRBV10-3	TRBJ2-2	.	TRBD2	CAISESHGREGETGELFF	TGTGCCATCAGTGAGTCCCATGGGCGGGAGGGCGAGACCGGGGAGCTGTTTTTT
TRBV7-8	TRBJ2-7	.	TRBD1	CASSFNFPGQGPYEQYF	TGTGCCAGCAGCTTCAACTTTCCGGGACAGGGCCCCTACGAGCAGTACTTC
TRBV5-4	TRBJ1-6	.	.	CASSSPQGGLASPLHF	TGTGCCAGCAGCTCCCCCCAGGGAGGGTTGGCTTCACCCCTCCACTTT
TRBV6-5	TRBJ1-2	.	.	CASRFDTGSYGYTF	TGTGCCAGCAGGTTCGACACAGGGAGCTATGGCTACACCTTC
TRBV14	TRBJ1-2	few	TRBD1	CASSQGDSYRGYTF	TGTGCCAGCAGCCAAGGGGACAGCTATAGGGGCTACACCTTC
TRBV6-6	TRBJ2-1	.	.	CASSYSTRRNEQFF	TGTGCCAGCAGTTACTCGACAAGAAGAAATGAGCAGTTCTTC
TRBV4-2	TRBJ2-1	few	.	CASSQDTNNEQFF	TGTGCCAGCAGCCAGGACACGAACAATGAGCAGTTCTTC